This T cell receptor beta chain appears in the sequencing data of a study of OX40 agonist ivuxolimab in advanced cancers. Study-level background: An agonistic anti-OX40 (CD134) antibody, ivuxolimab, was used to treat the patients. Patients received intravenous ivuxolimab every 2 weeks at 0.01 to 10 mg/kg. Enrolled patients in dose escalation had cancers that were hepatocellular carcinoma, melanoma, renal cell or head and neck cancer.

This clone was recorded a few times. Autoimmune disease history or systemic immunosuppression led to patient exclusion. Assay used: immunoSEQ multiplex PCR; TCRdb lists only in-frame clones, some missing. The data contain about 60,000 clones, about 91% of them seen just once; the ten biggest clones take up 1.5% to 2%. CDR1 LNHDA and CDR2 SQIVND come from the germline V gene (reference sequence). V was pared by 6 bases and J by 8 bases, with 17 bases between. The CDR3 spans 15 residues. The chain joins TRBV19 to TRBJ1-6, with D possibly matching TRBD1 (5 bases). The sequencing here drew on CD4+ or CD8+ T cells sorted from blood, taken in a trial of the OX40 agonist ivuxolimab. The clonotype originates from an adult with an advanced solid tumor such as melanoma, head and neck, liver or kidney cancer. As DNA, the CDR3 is TGTGCCAGTAGACCTTCCGGGACGGGTCATTCACCCCTCCACTTT. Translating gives CASRPSGTGHSPLHF. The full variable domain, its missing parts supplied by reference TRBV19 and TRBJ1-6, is DGGITQSPKYLFRKEGQNVTLSCEQNLNHDAMYWYRQDPGQGLRLIYYSQIVNDFQKGDIAEGYSVSREKKESFPLTVTSAQKNPTAFYLCASRPSGTGHSPLHFGNGTRLTVT.